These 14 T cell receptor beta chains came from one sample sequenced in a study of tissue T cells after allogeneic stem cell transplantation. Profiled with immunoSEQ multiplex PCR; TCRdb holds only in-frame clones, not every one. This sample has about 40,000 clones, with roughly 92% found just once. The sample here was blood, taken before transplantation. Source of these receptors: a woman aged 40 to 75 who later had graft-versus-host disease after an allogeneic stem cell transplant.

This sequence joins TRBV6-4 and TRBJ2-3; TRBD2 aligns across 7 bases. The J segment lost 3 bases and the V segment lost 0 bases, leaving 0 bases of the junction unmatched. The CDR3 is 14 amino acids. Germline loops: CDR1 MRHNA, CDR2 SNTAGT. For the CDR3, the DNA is TGTGCCAGCAGTGACTCGCGGGAGACAGATACGCAGTATTTT. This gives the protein CASSDSRETDTQYF.

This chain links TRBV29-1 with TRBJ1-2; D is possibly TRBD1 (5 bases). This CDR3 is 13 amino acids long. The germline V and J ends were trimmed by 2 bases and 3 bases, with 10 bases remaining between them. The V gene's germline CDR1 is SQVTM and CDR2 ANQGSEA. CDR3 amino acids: CSVERGEDYGYTF. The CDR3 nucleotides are TGCAGCGTTGAACGAGGGGAGGACTATGGCTACACCTTC.

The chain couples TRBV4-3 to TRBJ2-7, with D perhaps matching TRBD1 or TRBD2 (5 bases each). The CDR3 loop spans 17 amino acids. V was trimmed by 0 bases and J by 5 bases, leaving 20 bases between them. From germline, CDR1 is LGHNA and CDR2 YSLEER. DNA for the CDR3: TGCGCCAGCAGCCAAGACAATGGCGGCGAGGGGCTAAACGAGCAGTACTTC. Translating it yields CASSQDNGGEGLNEQYF.

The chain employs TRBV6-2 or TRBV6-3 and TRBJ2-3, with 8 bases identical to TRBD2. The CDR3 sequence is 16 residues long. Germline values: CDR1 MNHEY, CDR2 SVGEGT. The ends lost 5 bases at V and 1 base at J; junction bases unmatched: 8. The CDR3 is CASSAARRGGTDTQYF. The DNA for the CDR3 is TGTGCCAGCAGTGCCGCCCGGCGGGGGGGCACAGATACGCAGTATTTT.

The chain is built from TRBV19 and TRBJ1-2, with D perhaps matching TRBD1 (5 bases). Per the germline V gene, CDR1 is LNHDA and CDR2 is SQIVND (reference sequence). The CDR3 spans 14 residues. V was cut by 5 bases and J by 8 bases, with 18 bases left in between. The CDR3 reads CASSASPGTLGYTF. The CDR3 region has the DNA TGTGCCAGTAGTGCCTCCCCCGGGACGCTGGGCTACACCTTC.

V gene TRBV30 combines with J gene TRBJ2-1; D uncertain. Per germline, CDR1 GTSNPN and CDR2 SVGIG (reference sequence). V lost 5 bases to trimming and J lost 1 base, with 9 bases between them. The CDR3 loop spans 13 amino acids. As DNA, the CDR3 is TGTGCCTGGGGGGTAGGGTCCTACAATGAGCAGTTCTTC. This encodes CAWGVGSYNEQFF.

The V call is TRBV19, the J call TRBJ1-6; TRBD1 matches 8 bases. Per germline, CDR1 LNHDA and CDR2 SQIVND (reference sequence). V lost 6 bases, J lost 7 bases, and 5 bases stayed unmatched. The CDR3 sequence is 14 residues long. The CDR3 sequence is CASSQGAWNSPLHF. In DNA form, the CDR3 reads TGTGCCAGTAGCCAGGGGGCGTGGAATTCACCCCTCCACTTT.

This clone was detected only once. The DNA for the CDR3 is TGTGCCACCAGCATAGTACAGGGACAGGAGTTCTTC. Its translation is CATSIVQGQEFF. This sequence joins TRBV15 and TRBJ2-1, with 8 positions matching TRBD1. Germline CDR1 and CDR2: LNHNV and YYDKDF (reference sequence). J lost 14 bases, V lost 4 bases, and 7 bases had no gene match. This CDR3 comprises 12 residues. The full variable domain, its missing parts supplied by reference TRBV15 and TRBJ2-1, is DAMVIQNPRYQVTQFGKPVTLSCSQTLNHNVMYWYQQKSSQAPKLLFHYYDKDFNNEADTPDNFQSRRPNTSFCFLDIRSPGLGDTAMYLCATSIVQGQEFFGPGTRLTVL.

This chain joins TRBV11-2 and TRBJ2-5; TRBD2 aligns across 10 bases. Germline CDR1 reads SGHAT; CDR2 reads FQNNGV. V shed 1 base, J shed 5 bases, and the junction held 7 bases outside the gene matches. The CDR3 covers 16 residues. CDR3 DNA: TGTGCCAGCAGCTTAGTTCACTTAGCGGGAGGCGAGACCCAGTACTTC. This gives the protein CASSLVHLAGGETQYF.

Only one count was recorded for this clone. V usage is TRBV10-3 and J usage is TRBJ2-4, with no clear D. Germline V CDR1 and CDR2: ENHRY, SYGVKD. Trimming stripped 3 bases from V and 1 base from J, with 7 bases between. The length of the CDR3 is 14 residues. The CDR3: CAISEDDAKNIQYF. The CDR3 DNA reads TGTGCCATCAGTGAAGATGATGCCAAAAACATTCAGTACTTC.

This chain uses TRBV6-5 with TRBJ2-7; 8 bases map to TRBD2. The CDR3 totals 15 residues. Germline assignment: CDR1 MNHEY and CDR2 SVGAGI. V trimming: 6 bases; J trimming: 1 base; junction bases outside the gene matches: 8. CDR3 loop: CASSPYTSGSYEQYF. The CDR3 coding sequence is TGTGCCAGCAGCCCCTATACTAGCGGTTCCTACGAGCAGTACTTC.

The CDR3 DNA sequence: TGCGCCAGCAGCTTAGGGACAGGGCCGGGGGAGACCCAGTACTTC. Its protein is CASSLGTGPGETQYF. The genes are TRBV5-1 and TRBJ2-5, with 9 bases fitting TRBD1. The CDR3 runs to 15 residues. The V gene end was trimmed by 2 bases and the J gene end by 5 bases; junction bases not matched to a gene: 7. Germline CDR1 reads SGHRS; CDR2 reads YFSETQ.

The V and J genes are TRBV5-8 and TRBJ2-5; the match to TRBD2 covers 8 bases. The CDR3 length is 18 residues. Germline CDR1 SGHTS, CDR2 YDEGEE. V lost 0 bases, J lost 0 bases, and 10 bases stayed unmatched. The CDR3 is CASSLAWLAGLYQETQYF. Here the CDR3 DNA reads TGTGCCAGCAGCTTGGCCTGGCTAGCGGGCTTATACCAAGAGACCCAGTACTTC.

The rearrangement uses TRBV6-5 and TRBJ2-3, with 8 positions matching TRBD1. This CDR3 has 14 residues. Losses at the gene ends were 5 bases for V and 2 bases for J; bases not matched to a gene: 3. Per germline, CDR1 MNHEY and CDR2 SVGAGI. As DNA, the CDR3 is TGTGCCAGCAGTAGGGACAGGTCCACAGATACGCAGTATTTT. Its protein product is CASSRDRSTDTQYF.